A single sample is the source of the 3 T cell receptor beta chains below, sequenced in a study of cytomegalovirus exposure and HLA in healthy donors. Sequencing used immunoSEQ multiplex PCR; TCRdb keeps in-frame clones, though not all of them. The sample gives some 79,000 clones, 94% of which show up once; 3.2% is in the top ten. The sequencing input was PBMCs. The origin of the receptors is a woman aged 18-29 years in good health and CMV-seropositive.

The chain couples TRBV11-2 to TRBJ2-4; D is undetermined. Trimming took 0 bases from V and 6 from J, leaving 6 bases between them. The CDR3 sequence is 13 residues long. Per the germline V gene, CDR1 is SGHAT and CDR2 is FQNNGV. CDR3 coding DNA: TGTGCCAGCAGCTTAGAATTGGCAAACATTCAGTACTTC. Its protein product is CASSLELANIQYF. Together with reference TRBV11-2 and TRBJ2-4, the CDR3 gives the full variable domain: EAGVAQSPRYKIIEKRQSVAFWCNPISGHATLYWYQQILGQGPKLLIQFQNNGVVDDSQLPKDRFSAERLKGVDSTLKIQPAKLEDSAVYLCASSLELANIQYFGAGTRLSVL.

The CDR3: CSAWDRRVPYEQYF. The CDR3 DNA sequence: TGCAGCGCCTGGGACAGGAGAGTTCCTTACGAGCAGTACTTC. This chain links TRBV29-1 with TRBJ2-7; 8 bases match TRBD1. Germline V gene data show CDR1 as SQVTM and CDR2 as ANQGSEA. After removal of 7 bases from V and 4 bases from J, the junction contained 12 bases not matched to a gene. The CDR3 runs 14 residues.

The chain combines TRBV5-5 with TRBJ2-2; the match to TRBD1 covers 9 bases. Germline lookup yields CDR1 SGHKS and CDR2 YYEKEE (reference sequence). This CDR3 region has 16 residues. V was pared by 4 bases and J by 4 bases, with 8 bases of the junction left unmatched. The CDR3, as DNA: TGTGCCAGCAGCCACTGGACAGGGGCGGGCACCGGGGAGCTGTTTTTT. It is translated as CASSHWTGAGTGELFF.